This is a list of T cell receptor beta chains from one sample in a study of beta chain features in type 1 diabetes. Measured with immunoSEQ multiplex PCR; TCRdb has only the in-frame clones, and not every one. Among more than 550,000 clones listed, 11% to 15% were seen once. Material for sequencing was naive CD4+ T cells from blood. These receptors all come from a young man with type 1 diabetes. CDR3s include the opening cysteine and the closing phenylalanine or tryptophan. A D gene is named only where the DNA matches it firmly. Rows may omit the clone size; those that give it use once, few, many or a size class.

clone_size d_call j_call v_call cdr3_length cdr3_nt cdr3_aa
few - TRBJ2-3 TRBV9 15 TGTGCCAGCAGCGTAGAAGTTCGGAGGACAGATACGCAGTATTTT CASSVEVRRTDTQYF
- TRBD1 TRBJ1-1 TRBV19 16 TGTGCCAGTAGCCGAATACCCGGACAGGCCGAGGGTGAAGCTTTCTTT CASSRIPGQAEGEAFF
- - TRBJ1-6 TRBV7-2 14 TGTGCCAGCAGCTTTCCGGGACACCATAATTCCCTCCACTTT CASSFPGHHNSLHF
- - TRBJ2-7 TRBV6-5 14 TGTGCCAGCAGTTACAACAGGGCTGAGAACGAGCAGTACTTC CASSYNRAENEQYF
- - TRBJ2-5 TRBV11-2 14 TGTGCCAGCAGCTTAGCGGGGGCGATGGAGACCCAGTACTTC CASSLAGAMETQYF
- TRBD2 TRBJ2-1 TRBV5-1 16 TGCGCCAGCAGCTTAGGGGGGACTAGCGGATACAATGAGCAGTTCTTC CASSLGGTSGYNEQFF
- - TRBJ2-3 TRBV6-6 12 TGTGCCAGCAGTTCCCGAGCAGATACGCAGTATTTT CASSSRADTQYF
few - TRBJ2-3 TRBV5-1 12 TGCGCCAGCAGCTTGCAATCAGATACGCAGTATTTT CASSLQSDTQYF
few - TRBJ2-3 TRBV7-2 13 TGTGCCAGCAGCTCACGGGCCACAGATACGCAGTATTTT CASSSRATDTQYF
few - TRBJ2-7 TRBV23-1 15 TGCGCCAGCAGTCAATTAGAGGACTTAATCTACGAGCAGTACTTC CASSQLEDLIYEQYF
few - TRBJ1-5 TRBV7-9 13 TGTGCCAGCAGCGTTCAGGAAAATCAGCCCCAGCATTTT CASSVQENQPQHF
- - TRBJ1-2 TRBV19 13 TGTGCCAGTAGTGGGGGCCGTAACTATGGCTACACCTTC CASSGGRNYGYTF
- TRBD2 TRBJ2-4 TRBV30 13 TGTGCCTGGAGTGACGTCGGGGGGAACATTCAGTACTTC CAWSDVGGNIQYF
few - TRBJ2-7 TRBV28 11 TGTGCCAGCAGTTTATCGTGGGAGCAGTACTTC CASSLSWEQYF
once - TRBJ1-1 TRBV6-5 16 TGTGCCAGCAGTTACCGTGGAGGTGGGATGAACACTGAAGCTTTCTTT CASSYRGGGMNTEAFF
- - TRBJ2-7 TRBV9 14 TGTGCCAGCAGCGTTAGCGCAACGACCTACGAGCAGTACTTC CASSVSATTYEQYF
few - TRBJ2-5 TRBV7-3 15 TGTGCCAGCAGCTCGCGCGGTGGCTTCCAAGAGACCCAGTACTTC CASSSRGGFQETQYF
- - TRBJ1-2 TRBV28 13 TGTGCCAGCAGTTCAGGCCTCAACTATGGCTACACCTTC CASSSGLNYGYTF
few - TRBJ2-6 TRBV9 14 TGTGCCAGCAGCGTAGCAGCCGGGGCCAACGTCCTGACTTTC CASSVAAGANVLTF
few TRBD1 TRBJ1-2 TRBV4-2 15 TGTGCCAGCAGCCAAATGGGACAGGGGGCGGACGGCTACACCTTC CASSQMGQGADGYTF
few TRBD1 TRBJ2-1 TRBV11-2 15 TGTGCCAGCAGCCCGAAGGGGACAGGCTACAATGAGCAGTTCTTC CASSPKGTGYNEQFF
- - TRBJ2-2 TRBV7-6 15 TGTGCCAGCAGCTCGAGACAGGCCAACACCGGGGAGCTGTTTTTT CASSSRQANTGELFF
- - TRBJ1-2 TRBV28 13 TGTGCCAGCAGTTTGACAGATAACTATGGCTACACCTTC CASSLTDNYGYTF
- - TRBJ1-3 TRBV15 15 TGTGCCACCAGCGTCTACGTCACCTCTGGAAACACCATATATTTT CATSVYVTSGNTIYF
- - TRBJ2-2 TRBV29-1 14 TGCAGCGTTGAGGCGGGTACCAACACCGGGGAGCTGTTTTTT CSVEAGTNTGELFF
- TRBD2 TRBJ2-7 TRBV10-3 14 TGTGCCATCAACGAGGGGACTAGTAACGACGAGCAGTACTTC CAINEGTSNDEQYF
- TRBD1 TRBJ1-2 TRBV4-3 16 TGCGCCAGCAGCCAAGATTTGCGACAGGGAGGTGGCGGCTACACCTTC CASSQDLRQGGGGYTF
- TRBD1 TRBJ2-1 TRBV23-1 15 TGCGCCAGCAGTCAATTTTCCAGGACAGGGCTTGAGCAGTTCTTC CASSQFSRTGLEQFF
few - TRBJ2-3 TRBV19 12 TGTGCCAGTAGTATTCCTGGTGATACGCAGTATTTT CASSIPGDTQYF
- TRBD1 TRBJ1-5 TRBV7-6 14 TGTGCCAGCAGCTGGTCGACAGGGGATCAGCCCCAGCATTTT CASSWSTGDQPQHF
few TRBD2 TRBJ2-3 TRBV7-2 17 TGTGCCAGCAGCTTCCTCTCTGAAGGGACTAGATCAGATACGCAGTATTTT CASSFLSEGTRSDTQYF
few TRBD1 TRBJ2-5 TRBV9 15 TGTGCCAGCAGCGGGGGGACAGAAACTCAAGAGACCCAGTACTTC CASSGGTETQETQYF
- - TRBJ1-1 TRBV18 13 TGTGCCAGCTCCCCGGTCGGTAACACTGAAGCTTTCTTT CASSPVGNTEAFF
- TRBD1 TRBJ2-1 TRBV6-1 13 TGTGCCAGCAGTGAAACGGACAGGGTCGGGCAGTTCTTC CASSETDRVGQFF
few - TRBJ1-2 TRBV6-5 13 TGTGCCAGCAGTTACACAGGCGGCTATGGCTACACCTTC CASSYTGGYGYTF
- - TRBJ1-1 TRBV14 14 TGTGCCAGCAGCCAGGGTGGTGCGGGCACTGAAGCTTTCTTT CASSQGGAGTEAFF
- TRBD1 TRBJ2-1 TRBV6-5 15 TGTGCCAGCAGGGCCGGGACAGTTAATTACAATGAGCAGTTCTTC CASRAGTVNYNEQFF
few - TRBJ2-1 TRBV5-6 15 TGTGCCAGCAGCTTGGGCAGGGTCTCCTACAATGAGCAGTTCTTC CASSLGRVSYNEQFF
few - TRBJ2-7 TRBV4-3 16 TGCGCCAGCAGCCAAGATAGGATCGGTTTCTCCTACGAGCAGTACTTC CASSQDRIGFSYEQYF
few TRBD1 TRBJ1-1 TRBV30 14 TGTGCCTGGAGTGCCCTTGACAGGGGCACTGAAGCTTTCTTT CAWSALDRGTEAFF
once TRBD2 TRBJ2-1 TRBV5-1 16 TGCGCCAGCAGCGGTGGGGGAATAGCGGGAGGGCGAAGGCAGTTCTTC CASSGGGIAGGRRQFF
few TRBD1 TRBJ2-5 TRBV5-1 14 TGCGCCAGCAGCCCGACAGGGGTTGAGGAGACCCAGTACTTC CASSPTGVEETQYF
- - TRBJ1-4 TRBV28 12 TGTGCCAGCCGGTTAGTGGATGAAAAACTGTTTTTT CASRLVDEKLFF
- - TRBJ2-7 TRBV6-5 11 TGTGCCACCCATCGGGGAAACGAGCAGTACTTC CATHRGNEQYF
- TRBD2 TRBJ2-1 TRBV7-2 14 TGTGCCAGCAGCGGACGGACTAGTTTGGGCGAGCAGTTCTTC CASSGRTSLGEQFF
- - TRBJ2-2 TRBV10-2 13 TGCGCCAGCAGTGAGTCGAGTGCCGGGGAGCTGTTTTTT CASSESSAGELFF
- - TRBJ2-7 TRBV29-1 14 TGCAGCGTTGAATTTGCAGGGGTGACCTACGAGCAGTACTTC CSVEFAGVTYEQYF
- TRBD2 TRBJ2-1 TRBV4-3 16 TGCGCCAGCAGCCAAGTGGCTAGCGGGGGTCACAATGAGCAGTTCTTC CASSQVASGGHNEQFF
few - TRBJ2-4 TRBV7-9 15 TGTGCCAGCAGCACCGGAAAGGAAGCCAAAAACATTCAGTACTTC CASSTGKEAKNIQYF
- - TRBJ2-7 TRBV30 11 TGTGCCTGGAGTCAAGTAGAGGGGACCAACTTC CAWSQVEGTNF
- TRBD1 TRBJ2-5 TRBV4-3 15 TGCGCCAGCAGCCATGATGACAGGGGTTATGAGACCCAGTACTTC CASSHDDRGYETQYF
- - TRBJ1-5 TRBV4-1 14 TGCGCCAGCAGCCAAGCTTGGACTAATCAGCCCCAGCATTTT CASSQAWTNQPQHF